This T cell receptor beta chain comes out of a study of blood T cell repertoires in COVID-19. On the study more broadly: Some COVID-19 samples were acute and others convalescent; all came from the United States, Italy and Spain. From T cells, B-cell-depleted T cells, or PBMCs came the material, which was cDNA or gDNA.

Trimming took off 6 bases at V and 5 bases at J, with 10 bases between the two ends. CDR3 length: 13 residues. The germline CDR1 and CDR2 sequences are KGHSH and LQKENI. Some clones are missing from TCRdb's copy, which holds only in-frame ones; the method was immunoSEQ multiplex PCR. The sample lists fewer than 350,000 clones, 75% to 90% occurring once. This clone was observed a handful of times. Participants had their cohort set by participant-reported clinical history. Cohort 3 donors were reported recovered after two negative PCRs, clearance, or symptom resolution. Sequencing was done on a sample of PBMCs or T cells enriched from blood (not recorded which). This chain links TRBV18 with TRBJ1-4; D remains unclear. This TCR derives from a woman between 50 and 59 years old who had recovered from COVID-19. This chain's CDR3 is CASSSQTNEKLFF. In DNA form, the CDR3 reads TGTGCCAGCTCGTCCCAGACAAATGAAAAACTGTTTTTT.